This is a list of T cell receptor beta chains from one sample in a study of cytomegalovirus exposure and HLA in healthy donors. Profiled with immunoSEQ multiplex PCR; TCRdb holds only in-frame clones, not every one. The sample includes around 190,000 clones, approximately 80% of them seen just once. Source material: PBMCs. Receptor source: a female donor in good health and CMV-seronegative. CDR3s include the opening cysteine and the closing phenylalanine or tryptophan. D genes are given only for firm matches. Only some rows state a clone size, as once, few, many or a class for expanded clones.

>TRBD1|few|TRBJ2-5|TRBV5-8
TGTGCCAGCAGCTTGTCTGGGACAGGGGCACAAGAGACCCAGTACTTC
CASSLSGTGAQETQYF
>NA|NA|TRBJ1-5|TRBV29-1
TGCAGCGTTAAACAGGGTGATAGCAATCAGCCCCAGCATTTT
CSVKQGDSNQPQHF
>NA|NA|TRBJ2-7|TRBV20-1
TGCAGTGCTAGATTAACCCGGGAGTACTTC
CSARLTREYF
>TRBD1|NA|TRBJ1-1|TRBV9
TGTGCCAGCAGCGCCTCACAGGGGGCGAACACTGAAGCTTTCTTT
CASSASQGANTEAFF
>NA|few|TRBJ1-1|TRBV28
TGTGCCAGCAGTTTAAACCGACAGGTCGAAGCTTTCTTT
CASSLNRQVEAFF
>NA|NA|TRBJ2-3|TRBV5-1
TGCGCCAGCAGGCGGTTTCCCTACACAGATACGCAGTATTTT
CASRRFPYTDTQYF
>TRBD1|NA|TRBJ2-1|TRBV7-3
TGTGCCAGCAGCCCACAAGGGACAGCCGGCTCCTACAATGAGCAGTTCTTC
CASSPQGTAGSYNEQFF
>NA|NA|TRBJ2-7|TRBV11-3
TGTGCCAGCAGCCCGGGTCTAACCTACGAGCAGTACTTC
CASSPGLTYEQYF
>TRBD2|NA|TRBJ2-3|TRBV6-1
TGTGCCAGCAGTTCACTAGCGGATACGCAGTATTTT
CASSSLADTQYF
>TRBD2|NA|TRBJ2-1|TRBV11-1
TGTGCCAGCAGCCCCCGGACTAGCGGGGGGTTCGATGAGCAGTTCTTC
CASSPRTSGGFDEQFF
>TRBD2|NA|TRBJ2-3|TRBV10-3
TGTGCCATCAGTGAAGAATACTCGTTCGAGCGGGAGGGCCGGTATACGCAGTATTTT
CAISEEYSFEREGRYTQYF
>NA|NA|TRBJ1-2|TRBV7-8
TGTGCCAGCAGCCCCAGGCTTCCTCTCTATGGCTACACCTTC
CASSPRLPLYGYTF
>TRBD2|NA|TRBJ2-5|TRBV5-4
TGTGCCAGCAGACTAGCGGGAGGGCCGGTAGAGACCCAGTACTTC
CASRLAGGPVETQYF
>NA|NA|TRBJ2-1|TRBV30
TGTGCCTGGAGCAGGGACAGGGCGGGTCGGACTAGCGAAAATGAGCAGTTCTTC
CAWSRDRAGRTSENEQFF
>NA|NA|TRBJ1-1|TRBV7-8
TGTGCCAGCAGCTTAGGACAGATGAACACTGAAGCTTTCTTT
CASSLGQMNTEAFF
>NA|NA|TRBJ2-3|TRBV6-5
TGTGCCAGCAGTTACCTCAGCGGGAGCACAGATACGCAGTATTTT
CASSYLSGSTDTQYF
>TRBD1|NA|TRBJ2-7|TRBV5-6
TGCGCCAGCAGCTTGGGGGACAGGGACTTTAAAAATGCCTACGAGCAGTACTTC
CASSLGDRDFKNAYEQYF
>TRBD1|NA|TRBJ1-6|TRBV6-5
TGTGCCAGCAGTTCCGTGACAGGGGGATATTCACCCCTCCACTTT
CASSSVTGGYSPLHF
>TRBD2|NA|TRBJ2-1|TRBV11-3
TGTGCCAGCAGGGGGCTAGCGGGGGCGTCGAGCTCCTACAATGAGCAGTTCTTC
CASRGLAGASSSYNEQFF
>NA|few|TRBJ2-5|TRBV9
TGTGCCAGCAGCGTAACCGGGGGGCTCCAAGAGACCCAGTACTTC
CASSVTGGLQETQYF
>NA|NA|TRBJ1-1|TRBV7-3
TGTGCCAGCAGCCTCCAGGGGAACACTGAAGCTTTCTTT
CASSLQGNTEAFF
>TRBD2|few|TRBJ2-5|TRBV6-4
TGTGCCAGCAGTTCCGGGACTAGCGATCGAGAGACCCAGTACTTC
CASSSGTSDRETQYF
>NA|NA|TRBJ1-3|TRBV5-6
TGTGCCAGCAGCCGTAATATTTTTGGAAACACCATATATTTT
CASSRNIFGNTIYF
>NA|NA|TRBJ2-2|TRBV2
TGTGCCGGGGGGGGCGTTTTTACCGGGGAGCTGTTTTTT
CAGGGVFTGELFF
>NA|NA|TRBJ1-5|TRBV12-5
TGTGCTAGTGGTTTGGCAGTCTTTATGGGGGGAGGCAATCAGCCCCAGCATTTT
CASGLAVFMGGGNQPQHF
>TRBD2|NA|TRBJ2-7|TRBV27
TGTGCCAGCAGTTTAAGGTCGGGAGGGAACTACGAGCAGTACTTC
CASSLRSGGNYEQYF
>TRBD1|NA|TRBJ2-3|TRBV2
TGTGCCAGCAGCGACAGGGCAGATACGCAGTATTTT
CASSDRADTQYF